This note documents a single TCR beta chain sequence. As yet, its antigen is unknown. The record originates from a study of blood T cells in healthy people across ages. Through a sample-barcoded 5' primer and a J-beta primer mix, a second PCR was run for about 6 to 11 cycles. Sequencing recovered at least 2.5 million CDR3-containing paired-end reads from each sample. TCRdb analysed the 5' RACE reads with MiXCR anew, one entry per CDR3 protein. The data show around 1,900,000 distinct CDR3 sequences, around 42% seen once. The CDR3 extends over 13 amino acids. The germline V and J ends were trimmed by 8 bases and 4 bases, with 15 bases remaining between them. Total RNA extraction produced at least 6 micrograms (per sample) for the study. General observations from the study: Whereas aged donors had fewer naive CD4+ cells, long-lived donors had more of them and higher diversity. While age rose, TCR beta diversity per million T cells dropped in a roughly linear way.

The receptor was derived from a human donor in good health. The source material was blood. V and J are TRBV12-3 or TRBV12-4 and TRBJ2-7; D is possibly TRBD1 or TRBD2 (6 bases each). DNA for the CDR3: TGTGCCAGCGGGGGGCAGGGCCAATACGAGCAGTACTTC. Its translation: CASGGQGQYEQYF.